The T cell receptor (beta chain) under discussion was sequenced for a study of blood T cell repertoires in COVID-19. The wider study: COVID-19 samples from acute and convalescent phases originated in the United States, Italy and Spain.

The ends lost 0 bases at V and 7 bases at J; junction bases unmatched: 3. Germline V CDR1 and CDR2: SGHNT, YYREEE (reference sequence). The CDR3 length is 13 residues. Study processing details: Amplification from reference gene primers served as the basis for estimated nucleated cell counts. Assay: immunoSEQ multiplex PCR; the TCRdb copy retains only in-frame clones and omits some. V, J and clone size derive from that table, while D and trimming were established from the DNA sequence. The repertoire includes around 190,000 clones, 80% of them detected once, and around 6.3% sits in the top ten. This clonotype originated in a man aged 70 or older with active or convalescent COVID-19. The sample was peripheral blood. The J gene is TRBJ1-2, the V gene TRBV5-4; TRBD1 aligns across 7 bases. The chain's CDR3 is CASSLETGTGYTF. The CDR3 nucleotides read TGTGCCAGCAGCTTGGAGACAGGGACTGGCTACACCTTC.